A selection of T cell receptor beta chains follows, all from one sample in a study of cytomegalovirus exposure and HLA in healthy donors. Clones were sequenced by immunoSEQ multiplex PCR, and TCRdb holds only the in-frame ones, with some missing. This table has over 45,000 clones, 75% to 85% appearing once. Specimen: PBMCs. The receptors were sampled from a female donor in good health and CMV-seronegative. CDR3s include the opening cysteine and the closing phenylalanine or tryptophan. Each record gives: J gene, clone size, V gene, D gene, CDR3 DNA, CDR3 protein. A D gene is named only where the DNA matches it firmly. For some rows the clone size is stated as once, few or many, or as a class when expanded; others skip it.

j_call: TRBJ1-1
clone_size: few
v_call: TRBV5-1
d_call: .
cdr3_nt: TGCGCCAGCAGCCCCAACATGAACACTGAAGCTTTCTTT
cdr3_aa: CASSPNMNTEAFF

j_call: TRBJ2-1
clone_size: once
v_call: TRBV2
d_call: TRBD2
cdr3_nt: TGTGCCAGCAACCTTCTAGCGGGGGGCTGCGAGCAGTTCTTC
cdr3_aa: CASNLLAGGCEQFF

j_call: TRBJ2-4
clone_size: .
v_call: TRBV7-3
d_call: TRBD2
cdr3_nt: TGTGCCAGCAGCTTAACTAGCGGGGTAGCCAAAAACATTCAGTACTTC
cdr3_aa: CASSLTSGVAKNIQYF

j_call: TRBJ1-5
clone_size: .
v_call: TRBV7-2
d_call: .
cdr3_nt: TGTGCCAGCAGCGTCGACAGGCCCCACGGCAATCAGCCCCAGCATTTT
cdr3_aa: CASSVDRPHGNQPQHF

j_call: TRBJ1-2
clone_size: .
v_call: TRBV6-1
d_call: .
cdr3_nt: TGTGCCAGCAGTGCAACAAGAACAGGGTACAGTGGCTACACCTTC
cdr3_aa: CASSATRTGYSGYTF

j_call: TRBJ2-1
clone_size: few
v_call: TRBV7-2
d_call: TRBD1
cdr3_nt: TGTGCCAGCAGCCCGGACAGGGGTCTCAGTGAGCAGTTCTTC
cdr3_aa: CASSPDRGLSEQFF

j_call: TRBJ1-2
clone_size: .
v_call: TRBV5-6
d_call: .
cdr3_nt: TGTGCCAGCAGCTTTCAAGGTGAAGGAGTCTATGGCTACACCTTC
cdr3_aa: CASSFQGEGVYGYTF

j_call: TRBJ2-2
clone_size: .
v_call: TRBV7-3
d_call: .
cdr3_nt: TGTGCCAGCAGCTCGACCGGGGAGCTGTTTTTT
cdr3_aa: CASSSTGELFF

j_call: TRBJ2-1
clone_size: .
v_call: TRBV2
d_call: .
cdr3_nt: TGTGCCAGCAACGGGGACTGGGGAGATGAGCAGTTCTTC
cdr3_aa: CASNGDWGDEQFF

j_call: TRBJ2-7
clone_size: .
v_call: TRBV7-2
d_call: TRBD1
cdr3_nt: TGTGCCAGCAGCTTTGGGGACAGGAACTACGAGCAGTACTTC
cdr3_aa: CASSFGDRNYEQYF

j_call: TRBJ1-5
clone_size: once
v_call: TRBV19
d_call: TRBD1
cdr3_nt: TGTGCCAGTAGTAGTATGGGACAGGGGGCGGGGGGCAATCAGCCCCAGCATTTT
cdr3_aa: CASSSMGQGAGGNQPQHF

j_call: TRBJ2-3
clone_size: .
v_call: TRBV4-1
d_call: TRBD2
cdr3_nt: TGCGCCAGCAGCTTGCGGGGGGGTGACACAGATACGCAGTATTTT
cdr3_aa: CASSLRGGDTDTQYF

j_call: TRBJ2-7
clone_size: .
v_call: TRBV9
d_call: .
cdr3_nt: TGTGCCAGCAACCTTAACGGGGAGACGTACGAGCAGTACTTC
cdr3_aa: CASNLNGETYEQYF

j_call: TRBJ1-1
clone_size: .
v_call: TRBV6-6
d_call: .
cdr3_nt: TGTGCCAGCAGCCCTCCGCGGGAATCCTACACTGAAGCTTTCTTT
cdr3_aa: CASSPPRESYTEAFF

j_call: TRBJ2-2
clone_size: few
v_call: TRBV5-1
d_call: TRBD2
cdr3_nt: TGCGCCAGCAGCTTGCATGCTAGCGGGGGGGCCGGGGAGCTGTTTTTT
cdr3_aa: CASSLHASGGAGELFF

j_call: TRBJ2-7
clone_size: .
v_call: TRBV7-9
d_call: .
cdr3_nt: TGTGCCAGCAGCTTATTGGCCCCCGGGACAAGACGCGACGAGCAGTACTTC
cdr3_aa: CASSLLAPGTRRDEQYF

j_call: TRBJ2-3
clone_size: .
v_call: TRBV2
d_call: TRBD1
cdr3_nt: TGTGCCAGCAGTCTACAGGGGAAAGGGGGCACAGATACGCAGTATTTT
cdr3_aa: CASSLQGKGGTDTQYF

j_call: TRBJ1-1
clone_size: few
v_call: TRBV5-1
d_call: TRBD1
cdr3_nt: TGCGCCAGCAGCACTCGACAGGGGACGCTCAACACTGAAGCTTTCTTT
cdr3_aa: CASSTRQGTLNTEAFF

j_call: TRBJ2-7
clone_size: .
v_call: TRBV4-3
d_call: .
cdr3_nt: TGCGCCAGCAGCCAAGATCTTACGGGAAACTCCTACGAGCAGTACTTC
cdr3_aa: CASSQDLTGNSYEQYF

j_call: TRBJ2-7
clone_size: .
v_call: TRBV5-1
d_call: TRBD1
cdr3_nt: TGCGCCAGCAGCTTGGGGACAGGGAACTACGAGCAGTACTTC
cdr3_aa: CASSLGTGNYEQYF

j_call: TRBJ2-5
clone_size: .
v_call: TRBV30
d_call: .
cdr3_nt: TGTGCCTGGGGGTCTAGCGAAGAGACCCAGTACTTC
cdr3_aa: CAWGSSEETQYF

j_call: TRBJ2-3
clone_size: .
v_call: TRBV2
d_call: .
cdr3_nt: TGTGCCAGCAGCCGGGAGAGCACAGATACGCAGTATTTT
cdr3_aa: CASSRESTDTQYF